This T cell receptor (beta chain) came from a study of blood T cells in healthy people across ages. As concerns this clonotype: Its antigen is undetermined.

The germline V and J ends were trimmed by 3 bases and 7 bases, with 22 bases remaining between them. The CDR3 covers 17 residues. Per sample, a minimum of 6.5 million PBMCs were isolated. Combining a sample-barcoded 5' primer with a J-beta primer mix, a second PCR ran for about 7 to 11 cycles. With 12 random nucleotides, a template-switch adaptor tagged each individual cDNA molecule. TCRdb called the 5' RACE reads again in MiXCR, with one record for every CDR3 protein. The sample contains some 750,000 distinct CDR3 sequences, about a fifth of which appear only once. Study-wide results and limits: Researchers report that TCR beta diversity correlated strongly with naive T cell percentage.

The chain carries TRBV12-3 or TRBV12-4 and TRBJ2-1; a possible D gene is TRBD1 (6 bases). This sequence was found in a man aged 65 to 79 in good health. Source material: blood. The CDR3 DNA is TGTGCCAGCAGTTTGGGTTTATGGGGGCCAGTGTGGAATGAGCAGTTCTTC. Encoded protein: CASSLGLWGPVWNEQFF.